Listed below are T cell receptor beta chains from one sample, sequenced in a study of blood T cell repertoires in COVID-19. TCRdb's table, derived via immunoSEQ multiplex PCR, lists solely in-frame clones and lacks some. In the table there are over 200,000 clones, about 91% of which are singletons. The sequenced material came from PBMCs or T cells enriched from blood (not recorded which). The origin of the receptors is a human donor in a cohort exposed to, infected with or recovered from COVID-19 (not recorded which). The donor label of this sample is uncertain. The CDR3 runs from the conserved cysteine through the conserved F or W. D genes are given only for firm matches. A row's size may be missing; if present it is once, few, many or a size class.

abundance	v_gene	j_gene	d_gene	CDR3nt	CDR3aa
once	TRBV6-4	TRBJ2-3	.	TGTGCCAGCAGCCCCCGGGTAGGGGAAGCAGATACGCAGTATTTT	CASSPRVGEADTQYF
.	TRBV27	TRBJ2-5	.	TGTGCCAGCAGTTTAGGGGGCTGGTACCAAGAGACCCAGTACTTC	CASSLGGWYQETQYF
.	TRBV5-4	TRBJ2-3	TRBD2	TGTGCCAGCAGCCCGCCGGGGAGGGGAACAGATACGCAGTATTTT	CASSPPGRGTDTQYF
.	TRBV4-1	TRBJ1-4	TRBD1	TGCGCCAGCAGCCAGACCGACAGGGGGACTGAAAAACTGTTTTTT	CASSQTDRGTEKLFF
.	TRBV20-1	TRBJ2-7	.	TGCAGTGCCGAACTCGGGTACGAGCAGTACTTC	CSAELGYEQYF
.	TRBV6-2/TRBV6-3	TRBJ1-5	TRBD1	TGTGCCAGCAGTTCCCCAGGGGGGTGGTATAGCAATCAGCCCCAGCATTTT	CASSSPGGWYSNQPQHF
.	TRBV4-2	TRBJ1-2	.	TGTGCCAGCAGCCAAGCCGGACAGAGCTATGGCTACACCTTC	CASSQAGQSYGYTF
.	TRBV5-1	TRBJ1-6	TRBD1	TGCGCCAGCAGCCCCGGACAGGGAGAATCACCCCTCCACTTT	CASSPGQGESPLHF
.	TRBV5-4	TRBJ2-5	TRBD2	TGTGCCTATAGGGTGCGGGGGGGCCGAGAGACCCAGTACTTC	CAYRVRGGRETQYF
once	TRBV7-8	TRBJ1-1	.	TGTGCCAGCAGCGTCTTAGCGGGGCGAGAGACTGAAGCTTTCTTT	CASSVLAGRETEAFF